By frequency, the clone carrying this T cell receptor (beta chain) is medium-sized. Its target is not known. One tube held mixed TRB-A and TRB-B primer pools for touch-down PCR. TCRdb processed the multiplex PCR reads again and assigns one entry to each CDR3 protein, with no DNA. This table lists fewer than 3,500 distinct CDR3 sequences. There are 17 residues in the CDR3. CDR1 MNHEY and CDR2 SMNVEV come from the germline V gene (reference sequence). TRB amplification used roughly 250 ng of peripheral blood genomic DNA. The data were taken from a study of T cell clusters in autoimmune cytopenias. Regarding the study as a whole: Primary autoimmune cytopenia patients appeared to lack physiological T cell clusters present in healthy donors.

The sequencing input was peripheral blood. The origin of this receptor is a human donor with an autoimmune cytopenia or autoimmune hepatitis (not recorded which). The chain recombines TRBV27 with TRBJ2-2; the D gene TCRdb calls, TRBD2, cannot be checked with no DNA. CDR3 amino acids: CASRPSGGVSNTGELFF.